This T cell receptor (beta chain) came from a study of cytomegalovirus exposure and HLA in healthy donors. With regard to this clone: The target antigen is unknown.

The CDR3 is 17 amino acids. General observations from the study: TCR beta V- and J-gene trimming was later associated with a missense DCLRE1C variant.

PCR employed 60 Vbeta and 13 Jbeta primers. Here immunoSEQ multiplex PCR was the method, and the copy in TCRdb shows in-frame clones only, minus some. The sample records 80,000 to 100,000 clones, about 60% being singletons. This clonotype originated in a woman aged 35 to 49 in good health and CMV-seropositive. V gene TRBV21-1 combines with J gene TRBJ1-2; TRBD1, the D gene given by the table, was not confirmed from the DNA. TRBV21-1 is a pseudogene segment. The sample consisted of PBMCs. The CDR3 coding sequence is TGTGCCAGCAGCACAAACCCTGGACACCACGCTAACTATGGCTACACCTTC. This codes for CASSTNPGHHANYGYTF.